A selection of T cell receptor beta chains follows, all from one sample in a study of response to subunit inactivated influenza vaccine. In TCRdb, the RT-PCR reads were re-called with MiXCR into one record per CDR3 protein. This sample has more than 550,000 distinct CDR3 sequences, with about 11% found just once. A further study also used this sample, focusing on T cells expressing NK-cell markers.

Here the sequenced sample was PBMCs from blood, taken on the day of vaccination. These receptors were taken from a man in his fifties or sixties who received an inactivated influenza vaccine. The CDR3 runs from the conserved cysteine through the conserved F or W. The D gene is left open where the match is weak. Size is stated for part of the rows, as once, few or many counts, or as a class when the clone is expanded.

d_call | j_call | v_call | clone_size | cdr3_aa | cdr3_nt
. | TRBJ1-3 | TRBV7-2 | few | CASSLGPALSGNTIYF | TGTGCCAGCAGCTTAGGGCCAGCTCTCTCTGGAAACACCATATATTTT
TRBD1 | TRBJ2-4 | TRBV5-1 | . | CASSFDRESGLVKNIQYF | TGCGCCAGCAGCTTTGACAGGGAGAGTGGTCTAGTCAAAAACATTCAGTACTTC
. | TRBJ2-1 | TRBV19 | many | CASSKRPSYNEQFF | TGTGCCAGTAGTAAGCGGCCCTCCTACAATGAGCAGTTCTTC
TRBD1 | TRBJ2-7 | TRBV5-1 | few | CASSDRDRGAYEQYF | TGCGCCAGCAGCGACCGGGACAGGGGTGCCTACGAGCAGTACTTC
. | TRBJ2-2 | TRBV11-2 | few | CASSVLVRRANTGELFF | TGTGCCAGCAGCGTTCTAGTCCGACGGGCGAACACCGGGGAGCTGTTTTTT
TRBD1 | TRBJ2-1 | TRBV29-1 | . | CSVDLDREAYNEQFF | TGCAGCGTTGATTTGGACAGGGAAGCCTACAATGAGCAGTTCTTC
. | TRBJ2-2 | TRBV7-2 | . | CASSLAEINTGELFF | TGTGCCAGCAGCTTAGCGGAAATTAACACCGGGGAGCTGTTTTTT
. | TRBJ2-1 | TRBV20-1 | . | CSARSRTEGNEQFF | TGCAGTGCTAGGAGTAGAACGGAGGGGAATGAGCAGTTCTTC
. | TRBJ2-1 | TRBV9 | few | CASSERNLREQFF | TGTGCCAGCAGTGAAAGAAACCTCCGGGAGCAGTTCTTC
. | TRBJ2-2 | TRBV15 | . | CATSSDRNTGELFF | TGTGCCACCAGCAGTGACAGGAACACCGGGGAGCTGTTTTTT
. | TRBJ2-2 | TRBV5-1 | . | CASSLGLGTGELFF | TGCGCCAGCAGCCTGGGACTCGGTACCGGGGAGCTGTTTTTT
TRBD1 | TRBJ2-3 | TRBV18 | . | CASSPPGQGAADTQYF | TGTGCCAGCTCACCTCCGGGGCAGGGGGCGGCAGATACGCAGTATTTT
. | TRBJ2-7 | TRBV29-1 | . | CSVEVPGSSYEQYF | TGCAGCGTTGAAGTACCGGGGAGCTCCTACGAGCAGTACTTC
TRBD2 | TRBJ2-5 | TRBV7-2 | few | CASSLTGLAGLETQYF | TGTGCCAGCAGCCTCACGGGACTAGCGGGGCTAGAGACCCAGTACTTC
TRBD1 | TRBJ2-7 | TRBV29-1 | . | CSDGTGRGEQYF | TGCAGCGATGGGACAGGGCGAGGGGAGCAGTACTTC
. | TRBJ1-5 | TRBV14 | . | CASSQVGFNQPQHF | TGTGCCAGCAGCCAAGTCGGCTTTAATCAGCCCCAGCATTTT
. | TRBJ2-2 | TRBV29-1 | few | CSVEDPAENTGELFF | TGCAGCGTTGAAGATCCAGCAGAAAACACCGGGGAGCTGTTTTTT
TRBD1 | TRBJ1-1 | TRBV28 | many | CASSFPFFGRGVTEAFF | TGTGCCAGCAGCTTCCCCTTTTTCGGCAGGGGGGTAACTGAAGCTTTCTTT
. | TRBJ2-2 | TRBV29-1 | . | CSVSYSANTGEPFF | TGCAGCGTTAGTTACAGCGCGAACACCGGGGAGCCGTTTTTT
TRBD1 | TRBJ1-1 | TRBV7-8 | few | CASSADLSPGTGGMDTEAFF | TGTGCCAGCAGCGCCGATCTCTCTCCCGGGACAGGGGGCATGGACACTGAAGCTTTCTTT
. | TRBJ2-4 | TRBV7-9 | . | CASSLGAGLRYF | TGTGCCAGCAGCTTAGGAGCAGGGTTGAGGTACTTC
. | TRBJ1-1 | TRBV5-1 | few | CASSLRTELNTEAFF | TGCGCCAGCAGCTTGAGGACGGAACTGAACACTGAAGCTTTCTTT
. | TRBJ2-3 | TRBV4-3 | few | CASSQGGGGNTQYF | TGCGCCAGCAGCCAAGGAGGAGGGGGAAATACGCAGTATTTT
TRBD2 | TRBJ2-7 | TRBV6-2/TRBV6-3 | many | CASSYSRLAGPYEQYF | TGTGCCAGCAGTTACTCTCGGCTAGCGGGGCCCTACGAGCAGTACTTC
TRBD1 | TRBJ2-1 | TRBV6-1 | . | CASRQDRGLVNEQFF | TGTGCCAGCAGACAGGACAGGGGCTTAGTCAATGAGCAGTTCTTC
TRBD2 | TRBJ2-5 | TRBV11-2 | . | CASSLSLGLAGGRQGTQYF | TGTGCCAGCAGCTTAAGCCTGGGACTAGCGGGGGGCCGCCAAGGGACCCAGTACTTC
. | TRBJ2-5 | TRBV7-2 | few | CASSPGPIQETQYF | TGTGCCAGCAGCCCAGGGCCAATCCAAGAGACCCAGTACTTC
. | TRBJ2-3 | TRBV12-3/TRBV12-4 | many | CASSPWTTDTQYF | TGTGCCAGCAGCCCCTGGACCACAGATACGCAGTATTTT
TRBD2 | TRBJ2-1 | TRBV7-9 | . | CASSLDGASGKFF | TGTGCCAGCAGCTTAGACGGGGCTAGCGGAAAGTTCTTC
TRBD1 | TRBJ2-3 | TRBV7-2 | few | CASSSDRDHTDTQYF | TGTGCCAGCAGCAGCGACAGGGACCACACAGATACGCAGTATTTT
. | TRBJ1-1 | TRBV27 | few | CASSVLTNTEAFF | TGTGCCAGCAGTGTTTTGACTAACACTGAAGCTTTCTTT
. | TRBJ2-3 | TRBV11-3 | . | CASSFVVTDTQYF | TGTGCCAGCAGCTTTGTAGTTACAGATACGCAGTATTTT
. | TRBJ2-2 | TRBV4-2 | . | CASSQDIGIGELFF | TGTGCCAGCAGCCAAGATATTGGGATTGGGGAGCTGTTTTTT
. | TRBJ2-3 | TRBV20-1 | . | CSVEAPSVDNPQYF | TGCAGTGTAGAGGCCCCTAGCGTCGATAACCCGCAGTATTTT
. | TRBJ2-5 | TRBV15 | few | CATSTTVPPQYF | TGTGCCACCAGCACGACGGTGCCGCCCCAGTACTTC
. | TRBJ2-4 | TRBV5-5 | few | CASSARGGAMGKNIQYF | TGTGCCAGCAGCGCCCGAGGGGGGGCGATGGGCAAAAACATTCAGTACTTC
. | TRBJ2-7 | TRBV20-1 | . | CSDLDSPGYEQYF | TGCAGTGACCTTGACAGTCCGGGCTACGAGCAGTACTTC
TRBD2 | TRBJ2-3 | TRBV4-1 | few | CASSPGGLAGLGTDTQYF | TGCGCCAGCAGCCCGGGGGGACTAGCGGGGTTGGGCACAGATACGCAGTATTTT